Below, 17 T cell receptor beta chains from the same sample are listed, as sequenced in a study of T cells in Graves' hyperthyroidism and ophthalmopathy. TCR beta CDR3 region amplification was performed from RNA transcripts. Primed by the HTBI set, a first-round RT-PCR was run on the TCR CDR3. TCRdb reprocessed the multiplex PCR reads via MiXCR and lists one record per CDR3 protein. The repertoire has some 600,000 distinct CDR3 sequences, 11% to 15% of them found once; the top ten carry roughly 6.2%. Source material: blood. Every receptor here comes from a woman aged 25 to 45 with Graves' hyperthyroidism that later progressed to Graves' ophthalmopathy.

This clonotype was recorded at least ten times. The gene calls are TRBV9 and TRBJ2-5; D might be TRBD2 (7 bases). The germline V and J ends were trimmed by 4 bases and 6 bases, with 19 bases remaining between them. CDR1 is SGDLS, CDR2 YYNGEE, per germline. The CDR3 is 15 amino acids. The CDR3 region is CASSTEGGPGKTQYF. The CDR3, as DNA: TGTGCCAGCAGCACTGAGGGGGGGCCAGGGAAGACCCAGTACTTC.

There are many counts of this clonotype. The genes are TRBV20-1 and TRBJ2-5; 13 bases align to TRBD2. The CDR3 is 12 amino acids. Looked up from germline, CDR1 is DFQATT and CDR2 is SNEGSKA (reference sequence). The V segment lost 6 bases and the J segment 5 bases; nucleotides outside the gene matches: 0. CDR3 amino acids: CSALAGGETQYF. The DNA of the CDR3 is TGCAGTGCACTAGCGGGAGGGGAGACCCAGTACTTC.

The table lists this clonotype with many counts. The J gene is TRBJ2-3, the V gene TRBV20-1, with 10 positions matching TRBD2. J gave up 2 bases and V 5 bases, and 4 bases lay outside the gene matches. Germline assignment: CDR1 DFQATT and CDR2 SNEGSKA (reference sequence). The CDR3 totals 14 residues. Here the CDR3 DNA reads TGCAGTGCTGCTAGCGGGGGATTCACAGATACGCAGTATTTT. Amino acids: CSAASGGFTDTQYF.

The rearrangement uses TRBV30 and TRBJ2-3; D unresolved. Germline V gene sequence: CDR1 GTSNPN, CDR2 SVGIG (reference sequence). V lost 1 base and J lost 7, with 6 bases in between. The CDR3 is 11 amino acids. CDR3 loop: CAWSGSYTQYF. DNA of the CDR3: TGTGCCTGGAGTGGGTCTTATACGCAGTATTTT.

This clonotype appeared many times. J is TRBJ1-5 and V is TRBV6-1, with D uncertain. Trimming took off 6 bases at V and 10 bases at J, with 19 bases between the two ends. This CDR3 is 14 amino acids long. The germline V gene has CDR1 MNHNS and CDR2 SASEGT. As DNA, the CDR3 is TGTGCCAGCAGGGGAGGTGTTTCAAGTTATCCCCAGCATTTT. Translation: CASRGGVSSYPQHF.

At least ten counts were recorded for this clonotype. This chain links TRBV28 with TRBJ2-1, with 8 bases matching TRBD2. Germline CDR1 is MDHEN and CDR2 is SYDVKM. The trim removed 8 bases at V and 3 bases at J, leaving 6 bases unmatched. This CDR3 spans 14 amino acids. The CDR3 reads CASLHGTSYNEQFF. Here the CDR3 DNA reads TGTGCCAGCCTCCACGGGACTAGCTACAATGAGCAGTTCTTC. Supplemented by reference TRBV28 and TRBJ2-1, the full variable domain reads DVKVTQSSRYLVKRTGEKVFLECVQDMDHENMFWYRQDPGLGLRLIYFSYDVKMKEKGDIPEGYSVSREKKERFSLILESASTNQTSMYLCASLHGTSYNEQFFGPGTRLTVL.

This clonotype showed up many times. The chain is built from TRBV2 and TRBJ2-7; 8 bases match TRBD2. J gave up 2 bases and V 6 bases, and 12 bases lay outside the gene matches. Germline V gene lookup returns CDR1 SNHLY and CDR2 FYNNEI. The CDR3 sequence is 16 residues long. CDR3 in amino acids: CASSDPGAGGTYEQYF. The CDR3 DNA reads as TGTGCCAGCAGCGACCCTGGGGCGGGAGGCACCTACGAGCAGTACTTC.

This clonotype showed up just a few times. The CDR3 here is CASSPGRWYQPQHF. CDR3 DNA sequence: TGTGCCAGTAGCCCGGGCAGGTGGTATCAGCCCCAGCATTTT. V usage is TRBV19 and J usage is TRBJ1-5; D not certain. Trimming left V 6 bases short and J 5 bases short, with 14 bases between. The CDR3 has 14 residues. The germline gives CDR1 LNHDA, CDR2 SQIVND (reference sequence).

There are many counts of this clonotype. The chain combines TRBV2 with TRBJ2-5; a possible D gene is TRBD2 (8 bases). CDR3 length: 14 residues. CDR1 and CDR2 (germline): SNHLY, FYNNEI. V lost 7 bases and J 1 base, leaving 13 bases between the germline ends. CDR3 loop: CASIGGDSQETQYF. The CDR3 nucleotides read TGTGCCAGCATCGGGGGGGACAGCCAAGAGACCCAGTACTTC.

This clonotype was detected ten times or more. This chain links TRBV6-1 with TRBJ1-6; unclear D gene. Trimming shortened V by 4 bases and J by 8 bases, and 12 bases separated the two germline ends. This CDR3 has 14 amino acids. CDR1 MNHNS and CDR2 SASEGT come from the germline V gene. CDR3 in amino acids: CASSVPFVDSPLHF. The CDR3 region has the DNA TGTGCCAGCAGTGTCCCTTTCGTGGATTCACCCCTCCACTTT.

This clonotype was found many times. The chain couples TRBV29-1 to TRBJ2-2, with 11 bases identical to TRBD2. Germline values: CDR1 SQVTM, CDR2 ANQGSEA. The CDR3 is 14 residues long. The junction had 7 bases not matched to a gene; V was cut back by 7 bases and J by 6 bases. CDR3 bases: TGCAGCGCCTCTACTAGCGGGAGTGCCGGGGAGCTGTTTTTT. Translating gives CSASTSGSAGELFF.

At least ten counts were recorded for this clonotype. V usage is TRBV20-1 and J usage is TRBJ1-1, with a weak D call TRBD1 (6 bases). V shed 0 bases and J shed 1 base, with 24 bases lying between them. The CDR3 consists of 19 residues. Germline V gene sequence: CDR1 DFQATT, CDR2 SNEGSKA (reference sequence). This chain's CDR3 is CSARDPLGGRVVGNTEAFF. In nucleotides, the CDR3 is TGCAGTGCTAGAGACCCTTTGGGGGGCAGGGTGGTTGGGAACACTGAAGCTTTCTTT.

This clonotype was recorded once. The chain has TRBV15 and TRBJ1-1; 8 bases map to TRBD1. V lost 3 bases to trimming and J lost 2 bases; unmatched junction nucleotides: 14. Germline CDR1 and CDR2: LNHNV and YYDKDF (reference sequence). This CDR3 has 18 residues. The CDR3 DNA reads TGTGCCACCAGCAGTGACAGGGGCCCTGGCCTTTTTAACACTGAAGCTTTCTTT. It translates to CATSSDRGPGLFNTEAFF.

This clonotype was detected many times. The chain is built from TRBV20-1 and TRBJ2-7; D is ambiguous. Germline lookup yields CDR1 DFQATT and CDR2 SNEGSKA (reference sequence). V lost 0 bases and J lost 4, with 13 bases in between. The CDR3 has 14 amino acids. This chain's CDR3 is CSARDGPEPYEQYF. The CDR3, as DNA: TGCAGTGCTAGAGATGGTCCGGAGCCGTACGAGCAGTACTTC.

The sample holds many counts of this clonotype. V gene TRBV18 combines with J gene TRBJ2-1; TRBD2 aligns across 7 bases. J was trimmed by 9 bases and V by 0 bases; bases with no gene match: 2. Germline V gene data show CDR1 as KGHSH and CDR2 as LQKENI. The CDR3 has 13 residues. The CDR3 DNA sequence: TGTGCCAGCTCACCACCGGGGGGGATTGAGCAGTTCTTC. Translating gives CASSPPGGIEQFF.

This clonotype has only a few counts. Germline is not matched at one junction end, which may reflect a read error. The rearrangement links TRBV12-3 or TRBV12-4 to TRBJ1-1; D gene uncertain. The CDR3 has 15 residues. This CDR3 reads CTSSLPAETLTEAFF. The CDR3 region has the DNA TGTACCAGCAGTTTACCCGCAGAAACCCTCACTGAAGCTTTCTTT.

In its sample, this clonotype was seen many times. The chain couples TRBV11-2 to TRBJ2-7; possible D gene TRBD1, 6 bases. The CDR3 is 14 residues long. Trimming pared 5 bases from V and 3 bases from J, leaving 14 bases between. CDR1 SGHAT and CDR2 FQNNGV come from the germline V gene. The CDR3 sequence: CASSPPGQFYEQYF. CDR3 nucleotides: TGTGCCAGCAGCCCCCCAGGACAGTTCTACGAGCAGTACTTC.